This T cell receptor beta chain was sequenced in a study of blood T cell repertoires in COVID-19. Turning to the study itself: Sources were T cells, B-cell-depleted T cells, or PBMCs; the material itself was cDNA or gDNA.

The CDR3 totals 14 residues. CDR1 SGHRS and CDR2 YFSETQ come from the germline V gene. The V and J ends lost 5 bases and 3 bases, in that order; junction bases with no gene match: 3. Produced via immunoSEQ multiplex PCR; TCRdb's table is partial and in-frame only. The profile shows some 90,000 clones, approximately 89% of them singletons. Sequencing was done on a sample of peripheral blood. The receptor was isolated from a man aged 50-60 years with acute or convalescent COVID-19. This chain links TRBV5-1 with TRBJ2-7; 12 bases are a match to TRBD1. The CDR3 loop is CASRGDRGHYEQYF. The CDR3 DNA follows: TGCGCCAGCAGGGGGGACAGGGGGCACTACGAGCAGTACTTC.